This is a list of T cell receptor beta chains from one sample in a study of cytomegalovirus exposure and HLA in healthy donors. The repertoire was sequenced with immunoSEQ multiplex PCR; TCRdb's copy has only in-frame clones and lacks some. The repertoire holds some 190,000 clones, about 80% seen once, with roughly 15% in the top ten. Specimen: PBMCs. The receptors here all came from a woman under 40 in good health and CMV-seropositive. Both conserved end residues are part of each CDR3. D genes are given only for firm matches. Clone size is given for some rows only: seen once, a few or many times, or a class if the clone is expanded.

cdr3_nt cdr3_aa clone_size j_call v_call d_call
TGTGCCAGCAGCGCGACGACTGGCCGCTCCTACAATGAGCAGTTCTTC CASSATTGRSYNEQFF . TRBJ2-1 TRBV7-9 .
TGCGCCAGCAGCCCGAAGGGGCTAGCGGGGGGACCTTCCCACGAGCAGTTCTTC CASSPKGLAGGPSHEQFF few TRBJ2-1 TRBV5-1 TRBD2
TGTGCCAGCAGGAAAGGGAGCTCTGGAAACACCATATATTTT CASRKGSSGNTIYF . TRBJ1-3 TRBV27 .
TGTGCCAGCTCACCATTTGGGGCAGGGGACGTACCCAATCAGCCCCAGCATTTT CASSPFGAGDVPNQPQHF . TRBJ1-5 TRBV18 .
TGCGCCAGCAGCTGGACAGTGAACACCGGGGAGCTGTTTTTT CASSWTVNTGELFF . TRBJ2-2 TRBV5-1 .
TGTGCCAGCAGCCCAGCCGACAGAGCGATGAACACTGAAGCTTTCTTT CASSPADRAMNTEAFF . TRBJ1-1 TRBV11-2 .
TGCGCCAGCAGCTTGGAGGGGCGGGATACGCAGTATTTT CASSLEGRDTQYF once TRBJ2-3 TRBV5-1 .
TGTGCCACCCTGCGTCAGGGGAGCGGCGGCTATGGCTACACCTTC CATLRQGSGGYGYTF . TRBJ1-2 TRBV6-5 .
TGTGCCAGCAGACCAGGGACAGGGACTGGTTCACCCCTCCACTTT CASRPGTGTGSPLHF . TRBJ1-6 TRBV28 TRBD1
TGTGCCAGTAGTATCGGACTAGCGGGAGGACGAGATACGCAGTATTTT CASSIGLAGGRDTQYF few TRBJ2-3 TRBV19 TRBD2
TGTGCCAGCAGTCGACCGGCGCTCAGGGATAGCAATCAGCCCCAGCATTTT CASSRPALRDSNQPQHF . TRBJ1-5 TRBV2 .
TGTGCCAGCAGCTCCAAGACAGGCCCCTACAATGAGCAGTTCTTC CASSSKTGPYNEQFF . TRBJ2-1 TRBV5-4 .
TGCAGTGCTAGAGCGAGCCTCGAGCAGTTCTTC CSARASLEQFF . TRBJ2-1 TRBV20-1 .
TGTGCCAGCAGTGCCAGGTTCCAAACTAGCACAGATACGCAGTATTTT CASSARFQTSTDTQYF . TRBJ2-3 TRBV6-1 .
TGTGCCAGCAGTCCCCATAGGGGAGGGCTTGAAAAACTGTTTTTT CASSPHRGGLEKLFF . TRBJ1-4 TRBV6-1 .
TGCGCCAGCACTTCGACAGGGGTTGGTAATGAGCAGTTCTTC CASTSTGVGNEQFF . TRBJ2-1 TRBV5-1 TRBD1
TGTGCCAGCAGCGTCTCGGCGGTCTCGTCTAATTCACCCCTCCACTTT CASSVSAVSSNSPLHF few TRBJ1-6 TRBV9 .
TGTGCCAGCAGCGTGGGATTGACTAGCGGGACAGGGGAGCTGTTTTTT CASSVGLTSGTGELFF . TRBJ2-2 TRBV5-4 TRBD2
TGTGCCACGCACAGGGGGCCGGGAAGTAAAGCTTTCTTT CATHRGPGSKAFF . TRBJ1-1 TRBV7-8 TRBD1
TGCGCCAGCAGCCCAAACAGTGGCGTTTCCTACGAGCAGTACTTC CASSPNSGVSYEQYF . TRBJ2-7 TRBV4-3 .
TGTGCCATCAGTGACGGAGGGGGGGTGGGCACAGATACGCAGTATTTT CAISDGGGVGTDTQYF . TRBJ2-3 TRBV10-3 .
TGTGCCAGCACCCCTCATCGGGGGGTGCCCTCCTACAATGAGCAGTTCTTC CASTPHRGVPSYNEQFF . TRBJ2-1 TRBV28 TRBD2
TGTGCCAGCAGCAAAGCACGGGGTAGGAGGGACAGAAATCAGCCCCAGCATTTT CASSKARGRRDRNQPQHF . TRBJ1-5 TRBV21-1 .
TGTGCCTGGAGTCTATCTAGCGCTTCACCTGAGCAGTTCTTC CAWSLSSASPEQFF . TRBJ2-1 TRBV30 .
TGTGCCTGGAGCCCGGCCCGGGGGCCCCAGCATTTT CAWSPARGPQHF . TRBJ1-5 TRBV30 .
TGTGCCAGCAGCGCGGGACCGACAGGGTCACCCCTCCACTTT CASSAGPTGSPLHF . TRBJ1-6 TRBV9 TRBD1